This is a list of T cell receptor beta chains from one sample in a study of blood T cell repertoires in COVID-19. Libraries were prepared by immunoSEQ multiplex PCR; TCRdb keeps only in-frame clonotypes and omits some of them. This table holds around 170,000 clones, around 86% found once. Sequencing used PBMCs or T cells enriched from blood (not recorded which). These receptors all come from a woman in her twenties or thirties who had recovered from COVID-19. The CDR3 runs from the conserved cysteine through the conserved F or W. A D gene is named only where the DNA matches it firmly. Not every row has a clone size; where given, it reads once, few, many or a size class.

>TRBJ2-3|TRBV7-3|-|many
CASSWGPGLNTDTQYF
TGTGCCAGCAGTTGGGGCCCGGGCCTAAACACAGATACGCAGTATTTT
>TRBJ2-3|TRBV7-6|-|few
CASSLAGGSFSTDTQYF
TGTGCCAGCAGCTTAGCGGGCGGGTCCTTTAGCACAGATACGCAGTATTTT
>TRBJ2-1|TRBV11-2|-|-
CASSLWTALDQFF
TGTGCCAGCAGCTTATGGACAGCATTGGATCAGTTCTTC
>TRBJ2-3|TRBV2|TRBD2|-
CASVETSGSGRNTQYF
TGTGCCAGTGTAGAGACTAGCGGGAGTGGGCGGAATACGCAGTATTTT
>TRBJ2-2|TRBV28|TRBD2|few
CASRSGDYNTGELFF
TGTGCCAGCAGATCCGGGGACTACAATACCGGGGAGCTGTTTTTT
>TRBJ2-7|TRBV9|-|-
CASSPTGQRASEQYF
TGTGCCAGCAGCCCCACAGGACAACGGGCTTCCGAGCAGTACTTC
>TRBJ2-7|TRBV12-3/TRBV12-4|-|-
CASSRARDEQYF
TGTGCCAGCAGCAGAGCCCGGGACGAGCAGTACTTC
>TRBJ2-5|TRBV18|TRBD2|-
CASSPGTISGETQYF
TGTGCCAGCTCACCAGGGACTATATCGGGAGAGACCCAGTACTTC
>TRBJ2-7|TRBV4-1|-|-
CASSQGSGGASYEQYF
TGCGCCAGCAGCCAAGGAAGTGGCGGGGCGTCCTACGAGCAGTACTTC
>TRBJ2-7|TRBV23-1|TRBD2|-
CASSQTQTSGKSYEQYF
TGCGCCAGCAGTCAAACCCAGACTAGCGGGAAGTCCTACGAGCAGTACTTC
>TRBJ1-4|TRBV5-6|TRBD1|-
CASSLRGTGYFELKKLFF
TGTGCCAGCAGCTTGCGAGGGACAGGTTATTTCGAATTGAAGAAACTGTTTTTT
>TRBJ2-3|TRBV13|-|-
CASSGGFTDTQYF
TGTGCCAGCAGCGGGGGGTTCACAGATACGCAGTATTTT
>TRBJ2-7|TRBV5-1|-|-
CASRLYSSSYEQYF
TGCGCCAGCAGGCTATACAGCTCCTCCTACGAGCAGTACTTC
>TRBJ1-5|TRBV24-1|TRBD1|-
CATTIPRQGNKPSNQPQHF
TGTGCCACCACCATACCCAGACAGGGGAATAAACCTAGCAATCAGCCCCAGCATTTT
>TRBJ2-7|TRBV7-9|-|-
CASGVSGRYEQYF
TGTGCCAGCGGAGTAAGCGGGCGCTACGAGCAGTACTTC
>TRBJ2-7|TRBV19|TRBD1|-
CASSIETGGFYEQYF
TGTGCCAGTAGTATTGAGACAGGGGGATTTTACGAGCAGTACTTC
>TRBJ2-7|TRBV29-1|TRBD1|-
CSVAGTGDAYEQYF
TGCAGCGTCGCCGGGACAGGGGACGCCTACGAGCAGTACTTC
>TRBJ1-6|TRBV3-1/TRBV3-2|TRBD1|once
CASSQDWDRGQYGNSPLHF
TGTGCCAGCAGCCAAGATTGGGACAGGGGACAATATGGGAATTCACCCCTCCACTTT
>TRBJ1-1|TRBV27|-|-
CASSPQVFDTEAFF
TGTGCCAGCAGTCCTCAGGTTTTCGACACTGAAGCTTTCTTT
>TRBJ1-4|TRBV28|TRBD1|-
CASSLWYNRRDRGLANEKLFF
TGTGCCAGCAGTTTATGGTACAACAGGCGGGACAGGGGGCTTGCTAATGAAAAACTGTTTTTT
>TRBJ2-1|TRBV4-1|-|-
CASSPPARGGLSDNEQFF
TGCGCCAGCAGCCCACCCGCACGAGGGGGACTATCCGACAATGAGCAGTTCTTC
>TRBJ1-1|TRBV6-1|-|-
CASSEVRGTEAFF
TGTGCCAGCAGTGAAGTTCGCGGCACTGAAGCTTTCTTT
>TRBJ2-7|TRBV27|-|-
CASRESSSGHYEQYF
TGTGCCAGCAGGGAATCTAGCTCCGGTCACTACGAGCAGTACTTC
>TRBJ2-7|TRBV5-4|-|once
CASSLAGPRGYEQYF
TGTGCCAGCAGCTTGGCCGGGCCAAGGGGGTACGAGCAGTACTTC
>TRBJ2-3|TRBV4-2|TRBD2|many
CASSQEAGAGTDTQYF
TGTGCCAGCAGCCAAGAAGCGGGAGCTGGGACAGATACGCAGTATTTT
>TRBJ2-7|TRBV3-1/TRBV3-2|TRBD2|-
CASSQISGRGYEQYF
TGTGCCAGCAGCCAAATCAGCGGGAGGGGATACGAGCAGTACTTC
>TRBJ2-7|TRBV6-6|TRBD2|-
CASVGVAGYEQYF
TGTGCCAGCGTGGGAGTAGCGGGATACGAGCAGTACTTC
>TRBJ2-7|TRBV19|TRBD1|-
CASSRGTGGSSEQYF
TGTGCCAGTAGTAGGGGGACAGGGGGCTCGAGTGAGCAGTACTTC
>TRBJ2-2|TRBV5-1|TRBD1|-
CASSFTRGLRAGELFF
TGCGCCAGCAGCTTCACCAGGGGGCTAAGGGCCGGGGAGCTGTTTTTT
>TRBJ2-1|TRBV18|TRBD2|-
CASSLIELAGGVYEQFF
TGTGCCAGCTCACTCATTGAACTAGCGGGAGGGGTATATGAGCAGTTCTTC
>TRBJ1-6|TRBV7-2|-|-
CASSSPRDLSPLHF
TGTGCCAGCAGCTCCCCGCGGGACCTTTCACCCCTCCACTTT
>TRBJ1-2|TRBV12-5|TRBD1|once
CASDVTGAHHGYTF
TGTGCTAGTGACGTAACAGGGGCCCACCATGGCTACACCTTC
>TRBJ1-2|TRBV4-1|-|-
CASSPDSNYGYTF
TGCGCCAGCAGTCCCGACAGTAACTATGGCTACACCTTC
>TRBJ2-7|TRBV3-1/TRBV3-2|TRBD1|-
CASSHGTDYEQYF
TGTGCCAGCAGCCACGGGACAGACTACGAGCAGTACTTC
>TRBJ2-7|TRBV28|-|-
CASSLREAYEQYF
TGTGCCAGCAGCCTCAGGGAGGCCTACGAGCAGTACTTC
>TRBJ2-2|TRBV10-3|TRBD2|-
CAISWTSGTNTGELFF
TGTGCCATCAGCTGGACTAGCGGGACGAACACCGGGGAGCTGTTTTTT
>TRBJ1-2|TRBV12-3/TRBV12-4|TRBD1|-
CASRTSRGRGYTF
TGTGCCAGCAGAACTAGCAGGGGGCGTGGCTACACCTTC